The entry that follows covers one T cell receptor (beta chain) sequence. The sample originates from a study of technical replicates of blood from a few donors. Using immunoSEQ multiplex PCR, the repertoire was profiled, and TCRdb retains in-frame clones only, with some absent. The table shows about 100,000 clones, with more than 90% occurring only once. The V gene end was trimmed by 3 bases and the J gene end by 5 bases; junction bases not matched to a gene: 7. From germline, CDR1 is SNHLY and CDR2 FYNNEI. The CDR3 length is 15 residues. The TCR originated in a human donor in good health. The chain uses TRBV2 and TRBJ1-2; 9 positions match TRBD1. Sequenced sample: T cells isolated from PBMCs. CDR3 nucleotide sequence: TGTGCCAGCAGTGATCGGACAGGGGAACGGTATGGCTACACCTTC. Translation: CASSDRTGERYGYTF.